This T cell receptor beta chain stems from a study of persistence of HIV-infected CD4 T cells. For the study at large: Isolated cells were CMV- and HIV-1 Gag-responding CD4+ T cells.

An overlapping HIV-1 Gag peptide pool stimulated these cells at about 0.9 ug/peptide/mL. CD40L-negative CD69-negative CD45RO-high memory CD4+ T cells were sorted as populations depleted of antigen-responding cells. Donors had CD4+ T cell counts above 400 cells/uL and were CMV-seropositive. This was the immunoSEQ version 4 assay in survey mode. Each sample used up to 1 ug genomic DNA diluted to approximately 10 ng/uL. Clones were sequenced by immunoSEQ multiplex PCR, and TCRdb holds only the in-frame ones, with some missing. The sample lists just under 65,000 clones; over 60% were seen once. As to this clone: Its antigen is not known.

Germline V gene data show CDR1 as SGHTA and CDR2 as FQGTGA. The V gene end was trimmed by 4 bases and the J gene end by 8 bases; junction bases not matched to a gene: 9. The CDR3 spans 15 residues. This chain connects TRBV7-3 to TRBJ2-1, with 9 bases identical to TRBD1. Sequenced material: CD4+ T cells sorted from PBMCs after roughly 18-hour stimulation, taken from a patient who received antiretroviral therapy. The source is an adult man with HIV who was CMV-seropositive. The CDR3 region is CASSSQGADGDEQFF. In DNA, the CDR3 is TGTGCCAGCAGCTCACAGGGGGCGGATGGCGATGAGCAGTTCTTC.